What follows are 24 T cell receptor beta chains derived from one specimen sequenced in a study of shared clonotypes between healthy human individuals. Sequencing used immunoSEQ multiplex PCR; TCRdb keeps in-frame clones, though not all of them. The data show fewer than 400,000 clones, approximately 79% seen once. The sample was memory CD4+ T cells sorted from blood. Subset described: CD45RA-negative fraction. The receptors here all came from a man aged 25 to 45 in good health.

This chain connects TRBV7-2 to TRBJ2-7; D call uncertain. Trimming stripped 5 bases from V and 3 bases from J, with 11 bases between. The CDR3 runs to 13 residues. The germline V gene has CDR1 SGHTA and CDR2 FQGNSA. CDR3 amino acids: CASSQTPLYEQYF. DNA of the CDR3: TGTGCCAGCAGCCAGACCCCCCTCTACGAGCAGTACTTC.

This chain connects TRBV12-5 to TRBJ1-2, with D perhaps matching TRBD1 (6 bases). Trimming left V 6 bases short and J 1 base short, with 15 bases between. This CDR3 is 15 amino acids long. Looked up from germline, CDR1 is LGHNT and CDR2 is FRNRAP. CDR3 nucleotides: TGTGCTAGTGGCTTTACAGGGATAAATAACTATGGCTACACCTTC. Residues: CASGFTGINNYGYTF.

The CDR3 reads CASTLLGLDTEAFF. As DNA, the CDR3 is TGTGCCAGCACCCTTTTGGGGTTGGACACTGAAGCTTTCTTT. This chain links TRBV28 with TRBJ1-1; no clear D gene. The germline gives CDR1 MDHEN, CDR2 SYDVKM. The CDR3 has 14 amino acids. Trimming shortened V by 7 bases and J by 3 bases, and 15 bases separated the two germline ends.

This chain connects TRBV30 to TRBJ1-4, with TRBD1 as a possible D gene (6 bases). The CDR3 runs 14 residues. V dropped 0 bases and J dropped 4 bases, with 9 bases sitting between them. Germline V gives CDR1 GTSNPN, CDR2 SVGIG (reference sequence). The CDR3 sequence: CAWSVGGNNEKLFF. The CDR3 DNA sequence: TGTGCCTGGAGTGTAGGGGGGAATAATGAAAAACTGTTTTTT. The entire variable domain, with the rest obtained from reference TRBV30 and TRBJ1-4, is as follows: SQTIHQWPATLVQPVGSPLSLECTVEGTSNPNLYWYRQAAGRGLQLLFYSVGIGQISSEVPQNLSASRPQDRQFILSSKKLLLSDSGFYLCAWSVGGNNEKLFFGSGTQLSVL.

The V gene is TRBV19, the J gene TRBJ2-3, with 10 bases identical to TRBD2. This CDR3 has 14 amino acids. Germline V gene sequence: CDR1 LNHDA, CDR2 SQIVND (reference sequence). Trimming removed 5 bases from V and 1 base from J; junction bases left unmatched: 0. The CDR3 DNA is TGTGCCAGTAGTCTAGCGGGAGGCACAGATACGCAGTATTTT. Its protein is CASSLAGGTDTQYF.

The chain combines TRBV14 with TRBJ2-5; 9 bases fit TRBD2. The CDR3 contains 16 residues. The trim removed 1 base at V and 2 bases at J, leaving 5 bases unmatched. Per the germline V gene, CDR1 is SGHDN and CDR2 is FVKESK. The CDR3 protein is CASSQVLSGRQETQYF. Here the CDR3 DNA reads TGTGCCAGCAGCCAAGTGTTAAGCGGGAGGCAAGAGACCCAGTACTTC.

The CDR3 here is CASSGTGYNEQFF. The CDR3 DNA reads TGTGCCAGCAGCGGGACGGGCTACAATGAGCAGTTCTTC. The chain has TRBV2 and TRBJ2-1; D tentatively reads TRBD1 or TRBD2 (5 bases each). Germline V gene data show CDR1 as SNHLY and CDR2 as FYNNEI. V dropped 6 bases and J dropped 3 bases, with 9 bases sitting between them. The CDR3 is made up of 13 amino acids.

This clone was picked up one time. The V call is TRBV18, the J call TRBJ1-4; no reliable D call. The CDR3 has 13 amino acids. Germline V gene lookup returns CDR1 KGHSH and CDR2 LQKENI. V was pared by 2 bases and J by 8 bases, with 9 bases between. CDR3 sequence reads: CASSPSIGEKLFF. DNA of the CDR3: TGTGCCAGCTCACCAAGCATTGGGGAAAAACTGTTTTTT.

This clone appeared once. DNA of the CDR3: TGTGCCAGCAGAGGCGGGAGACTGATGAACAATGAGCAGTTCTTC. Translating gives CASRGGRLMNNEQFF. This chain joins TRBV7-8 and TRBJ2-1; 7 nucleotides agree with TRBD2. The germline CDR1 and CDR2 sequences are SGHVS and FQNEAQ. V was pared by 6 bases and J by 5 bases, with 10 bases of the junction left unmatched. The CDR3 contains 15 residues.

J is TRBJ1-3 and V is TRBV9; weak D call: TRBD1 (5 bases). The CDR3 runs 17 residues. Trimming took 3 bases from V and 0 from J, leaving 16 bases between them. The germline V gene encodes CDR1 SGDLS and CDR2 YYNGEE. The CDR3 bases are TGTGCCAGCAGCGGCCCGTATGGGGGACCCTCTGGAAACACCATATATTTT. Its translation: CASSGPYGGPSGNTIYF.

V and J are TRBV18 and TRBJ2-7, with TRBD2 matching 8 bases. The junction had 9 bases not matched to a gene; V was cut back by 3 bases and J by 8 bases. CDR3 size: 14 residues. Germline V gene sequence: CDR1 KGHSH, CDR2 LQKENI. Written as DNA, the CDR3 is TGTGCCAGCTCACCGGCGGGAGGCCCCTATCAGCAGTACTTC. Protein sequence: CASSPAGGPYQQYF.

This clone has just one count. V is TRBV4-3 and J is TRBJ2-2; D is possibly TRBD2 (5 bases). This CDR3 has 15 amino acids. The ends were cut back, 1 base at V and 7 bases at J, with 13 bases in the middle. CDR1 and CDR2 (germline): LGHNA, YSLEER. The CDR3 here is CASSQVSGVDGELFF. CDR3 coding DNA: TGCGCCAGCAGCCAAGTGTCCGGGGTTGACGGGGAGCTGTTTTTT.

The V gene is TRBV30, the J gene TRBJ2-3; D uncertain. The germline gives CDR1 GTSNPN, CDR2 SVGIG (reference sequence). The CDR3 consists of 14 residues. Trimming removed 1 base from V and 5 bases from J, with 13 bases in between. The CDR3 sequence: CAWSDARVLDTQYF. CDR3 in DNA: TGTGCCTGGAGTGACGCTAGGGTACTAGATACGCAGTATTTT.

The J gene is TRBJ1-2, the V gene TRBV6-5; the D gene is possibly TRBD1 (5 bases). V was trimmed by 6 bases and J by 5 bases, leaving 19 bases between them. CDR1 and CDR2 (germline): MNHEY, SVGAGI. The length of the CDR3 is 15 residues. The CDR3 loop is CASSLGSAGTYGYTF. The CDR3, as DNA: TGTGCCAGCAGCCTCGGGAGCGCAGGGACTTATGGCTACACCTTC.

The chain has TRBV1 and TRBJ2-1. TRBV1 is annotated as a pseudogene. The CDR3 loop spans 16 amino acids. CDR3 in amino acids: CTSSRTHNFGADEQFF. For the CDR3, the DNA is TGCACCAGCAGCCGGACGCATAATTTCGGGGCTGATGAGCAGTTCTTC.

The chain has TRBV6-1 and TRBJ2-2; D is unclear. The CDR3 has 13 residues. CDR1 and CDR2 from the germline V gene are MNHNS and SASEGT. Trimming left V 6 bases short and J 8 bases short, with 13 bases between. In DNA form, the CDR3 reads TGTGCCAGCAGAACGGCCTCACGGGGGGAGCTGTTTTTT. Translated: CASRTASRGELFF.

The table lists this clone with a few counts. V and J are TRBV4-3 and TRBJ2-5, with 7 bases that match TRBD1. With V trimmed by 1 base and J by 9 bases, 11 bases remained unmatched. Germline V gene data show CDR1 as LGHNA and CDR2 as YSLEER. The CDR3 length is 15 residues. The CDR3 region is CASSQAAGGSSSQYF. The CDR3 bases are TGCGCCAGCAGCCAAGCGGCAGGGGGATCGTCGTCCCAGTACTTC.

This rearrangement joins TRBV6-5 to TRBJ2-1; 7 bases line up with TRBD1. Looked up from germline, CDR1 is MNHEY and CDR2 is SVGAGI. V gave up 6 bases and J gave up 4 bases; unmatched junction bases: 3. The CDR3 is 13 residues long. CDR3 bases: TGTGCCAGCAGCTGGGACAGTTACAATGAGCAGTTCTTC. Amino acid sequence: CASSWDSYNEQFF.

The rearrangement uses TRBV7-2 and TRBJ2-5, with D possibly TRBD2 on 7 matching bases. The CDR3 has 16 amino acids. Germline CDR1 SGHTA, CDR2 FQGNSA. V lost 4 bases and J 1 base, leaving 16 bases between the germline ends. The DNA for the CDR3 is TGTGCCAGCAGCTCGGGGGCGGGAGTAGGCCAAGAGACCCAGTACTTC. Residues: CASSSGAGVGQETQYF. Full variable domain (remainder filled in from reference TRBV7-2 and TRBJ2-5): GAGVSQSPSNKVTEKGKDVELRCDPISGHTALYWYRQSLGQGLEFLIYFQGNSAPDKSGLPSDRFSAERTGGSVSTLTIQRTQQEDSAVYLCASSSGAGVGQETQYFGPGTRLLVL.

This clone was picked up a small number of times. J is TRBJ2-3 and V is TRBV5-1; D gene uncertain. The length of the CDR3 is 14 residues. Germline-derived CDR1 and CDR2 are SGHRS and YFSETQ. V lost 4 bases to trimming and J lost 0 bases, with 9 bases between them. CDR3 loop: CASSQPSSTDTQYF. In nucleotides, the CDR3 is TGCGCCAGCAGCCAGCCCTCTAGCACAGATACGCAGTATTTT.

The chain is built from TRBV2 and TRBJ2-1, with 11 positions matching TRBD1. Looked up from germline, CDR1 is SNHLY and CDR2 is FYNNEI. Losses at the gene ends were 6 bases for V and 3 bases for J; bases not matched to a gene: 1. CDR3 length: 14 residues. CDR3 nucleotides: TGTGCCAGCAGGGACAGGGGGCACTACAATGAGCAGTTCTTC. This encodes CASRDRGHYNEQFF.

V is TRBV28 and J is TRBJ2-7, with D possibly TRBD2 on 7 matching bases. Germline-derived CDR1 and CDR2 are MDHEN and SYDVKM. Trimming cost V 6 bases and J 2 bases, with 14 bases left between them. The CDR3 has 14 amino acids. The CDR3 loop reads CASSRGGGPYEQYF. In nucleotides, the CDR3 is TGTGCCAGCAGCCGAGGGGGAGGGCCCTACGAGCAGTACTTC. The full variable domain, rest sourced from reference TRBV28 and TRBJ2-7, is DVKVTQSSRYLVKRTGEKVFLECVQDMDHENMFWYRQDPGLGLRLIYFSYDVKMKEKGDIPEGYSVSREKKERFSLILESASTNQTSMYLCASSRGGGPYEQYFGPGTRLTVT.

The CDR3 sequence is CASSSGRAEEQFF. The DNA for the CDR3 is TGTGCCAGCAGCTCGGGACGAGCCGAGGAGCAGTTCTTC. The gene calls are TRBV7-3 and TRBJ2-1; tentatively, D is TRBD1 or TRBD2 (5 bases each). The CDR3 is 13 amino acids. In germline, CDR1 is SGHTA, CDR2 FQGTGA. V lost 4 bases and J lost 10, with 14 bases in between.

This sequence joins TRBV7-2 and TRBJ2-3, with unresolved D. CDR1 and CDR2 (germline): SGHTA, FQGNSA. The CDR3 covers 12 residues. With 5 bases removed from V and 4 bases from J, the gap between germline ends came to 7 bases. The CDR3 nucleotides read TGTGCCAGCAGCCCTCACCCAGATACGCAGTATTTT. Residues: CASSPHPDTQYF.